This T cell receptor beta chain is drawn from a study of T cell responses to AZD1222 COVID-19 vaccine. Some clones are missing from TCRdb's copy, which holds only in-frame ones; the method was immunoSEQ multiplex PCR. The table records roughly 120,000 clones, over 75% of them present only once. This CDR3 spans 18 amino acids. The germline CDR1 and CDR2 sequences are MGHRA and YSYEKL. V was clipped by 4 bases and J by 5 bases; unmatched bases: 15. The chain links TRBV4-1 to TRBJ2-7, with 12 bases identical to TRBD1. The sample was peripheral blood, taken on day 0 of MenACWY control vaccination. This TCR was sampled from an adult in good health. The CDR3 region is CASSRDYAGTGGINEQYF. Written as DNA, the CDR3 is TGCGCCAGCAGCCGAGACTATGCCGGGACAGGGGGCATCAACGAGCAGTACTTC.